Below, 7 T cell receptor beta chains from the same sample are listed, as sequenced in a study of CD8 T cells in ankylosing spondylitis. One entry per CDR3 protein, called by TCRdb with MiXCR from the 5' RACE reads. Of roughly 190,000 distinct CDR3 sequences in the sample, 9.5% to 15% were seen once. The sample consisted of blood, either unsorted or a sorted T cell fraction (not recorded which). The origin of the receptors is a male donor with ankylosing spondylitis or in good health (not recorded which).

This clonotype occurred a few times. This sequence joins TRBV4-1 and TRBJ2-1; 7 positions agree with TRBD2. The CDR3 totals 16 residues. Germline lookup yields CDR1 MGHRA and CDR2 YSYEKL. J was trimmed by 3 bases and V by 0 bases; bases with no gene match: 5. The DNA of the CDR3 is TGCGCCAGCAGCCAAGATGGGGGGGAGTTCTACAATGAGCAGTTCTTC. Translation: CASSQDGGEFYNEQFF.

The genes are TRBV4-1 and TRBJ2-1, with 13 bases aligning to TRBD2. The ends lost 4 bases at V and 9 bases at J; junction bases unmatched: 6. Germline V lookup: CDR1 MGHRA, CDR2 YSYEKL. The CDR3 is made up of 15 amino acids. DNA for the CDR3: TGCGCCAGCAGCCCGGGACTAGCGGGACTTGGTGAGCAGTTCTTC. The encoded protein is CASSPGLAGLGEQFF.

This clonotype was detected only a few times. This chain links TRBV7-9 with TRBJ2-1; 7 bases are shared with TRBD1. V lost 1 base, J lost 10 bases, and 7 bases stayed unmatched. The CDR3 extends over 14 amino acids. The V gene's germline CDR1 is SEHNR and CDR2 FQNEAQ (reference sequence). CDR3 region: CASSLGGTELEQFF. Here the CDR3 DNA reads TGTGCCAGCAGCTTAGGGGGGACAGAGTTAGAGCAGTTCTTC.

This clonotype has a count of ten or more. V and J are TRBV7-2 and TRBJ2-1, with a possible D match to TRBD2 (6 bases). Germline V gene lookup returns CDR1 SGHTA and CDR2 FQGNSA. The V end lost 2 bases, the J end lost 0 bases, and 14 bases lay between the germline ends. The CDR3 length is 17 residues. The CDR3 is CASSLPIAGFSYNEQFF. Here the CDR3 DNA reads TGTGCCAGCAGCTTACCTATCGCGGGGTTCTCCTACAATGAGCAGTTCTTC.

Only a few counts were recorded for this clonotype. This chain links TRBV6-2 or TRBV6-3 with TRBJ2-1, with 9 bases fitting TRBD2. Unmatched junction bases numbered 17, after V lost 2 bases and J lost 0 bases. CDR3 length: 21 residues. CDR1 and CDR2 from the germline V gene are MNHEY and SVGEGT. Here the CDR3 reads CASSYPPGGAGGLPSYNEQFF. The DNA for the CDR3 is TGTGCCAGCAGTTACCCTCCCGGGGGTGCGGGGGGGCTGCCCTCCTACAATGAGCAGTTCTTC.

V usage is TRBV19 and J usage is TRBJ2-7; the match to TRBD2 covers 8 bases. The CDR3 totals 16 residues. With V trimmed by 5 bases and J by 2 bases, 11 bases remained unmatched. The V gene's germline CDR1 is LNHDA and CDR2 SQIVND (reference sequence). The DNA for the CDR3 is TGTGCCAGTAGTCCCTATACTAGCGGATGGCCCTACGAGCAGTACTTC. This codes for CASSPYTSGWPYEQYF.

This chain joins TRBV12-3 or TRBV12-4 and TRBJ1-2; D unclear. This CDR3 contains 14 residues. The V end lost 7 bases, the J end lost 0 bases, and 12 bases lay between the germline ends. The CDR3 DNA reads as TGTGCCAGCACCCCCACGTATCCTAACTATGGCTACACCTTC. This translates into CASTPTYPNYGYTF.